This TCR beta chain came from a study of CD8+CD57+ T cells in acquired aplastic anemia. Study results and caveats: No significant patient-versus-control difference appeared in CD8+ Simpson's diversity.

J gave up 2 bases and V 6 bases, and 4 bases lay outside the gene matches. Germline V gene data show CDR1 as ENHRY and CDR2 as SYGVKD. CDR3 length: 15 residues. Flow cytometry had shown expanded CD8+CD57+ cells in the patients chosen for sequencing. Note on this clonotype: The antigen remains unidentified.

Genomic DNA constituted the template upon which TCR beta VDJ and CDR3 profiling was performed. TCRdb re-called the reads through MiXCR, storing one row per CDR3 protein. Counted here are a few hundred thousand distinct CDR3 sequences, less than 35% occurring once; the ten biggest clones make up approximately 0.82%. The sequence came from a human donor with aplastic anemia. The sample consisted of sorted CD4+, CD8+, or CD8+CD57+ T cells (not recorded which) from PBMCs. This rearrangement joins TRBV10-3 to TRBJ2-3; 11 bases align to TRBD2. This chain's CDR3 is CAISSGLAATDTQYF. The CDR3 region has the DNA TGTGCCATCAGCTCGGGACTAGCGGCCACAGATACGCAGTATTTT.